One and the same sample provided the 5 T cell receptor beta chains below, sequenced in a study of T cell responses to AZD1222 COVID-19 vaccine. Some clones are missing from TCRdb's copy, which holds only in-frame ones; the method was immunoSEQ multiplex PCR. The table records 130,000 to 150,000 clones, under 95% of them present only once. This sample comprised peripheral blood, obtained on day 0 of AZD1222 vaccination. These receptors all come from an adult in good health.

The rearrangement links TRBV30 to TRBJ2-1, with 13 bases matching TRBD2. The CDR3 sequence is 17 residues long. V lost 2 bases, J lost 8 bases, and 12 bases stayed unmatched. The V gene's germline CDR1 is GTSNPN and CDR2 SVGIG (reference sequence). CDR3 DNA sequence: TGTGCCTGGAGTAGTGGGACTAGCGGGATTGGTGTAGATGAGCAGTTCTTC. This encodes CAWSSGTSGIGVDEQFF.

V is TRBV27 and J is TRBJ2-5; no firm D call. The germline V and J ends were trimmed by 0 bases and 4 bases, with 9 bases remaining between them. The CDR3 extends over 14 amino acids. Germline CDR1 MNHEY, CDR2 SMNVEV (reference sequence). CDR3 sequence: CASSLSQFRETQYF. In DNA form, the CDR3 reads TGTGCCAGCAGTTTATCCCAATTTAGAGAGACCCAGTACTTC.

V and J are TRBV5-5 and TRBJ2-1; the match to TRBD1 covers 7 bases. The germline V gene encodes CDR1 SGHKS and CDR2 YYEKEE (reference sequence). This CDR3 spans 10 amino acids. The CDR3 spells CYRGYNEQFF. The CDR3 coding sequence is TGTTACAGGGGTTACAATGAGCAGTTCTTC.

The rearrangement joins TRBV4-1 to TRBJ2-7, with unresolved D. V was trimmed by 2 bases and J by 6 bases, leaving 14 bases between them. This CDR3 region has 14 residues. Germline CDR1 MGHRA, CDR2 YSYEKL. CDR3 coding DNA: TGCGCCAGCAGCCAATGGCCAGGTCCGGGCGAGCAGTACTTC. It is translated as CASSQWPGPGEQYF.

This chain joins TRBV9 and TRBJ1-4; TRBD1 matches 7 bases. The CDR3 length is 17 residues. Per germline, CDR1 SGDLS and CDR2 YYNGEE. V was pared by 0 bases and J by 6 bases, with 11 bases of the junction left unmatched. The CDR3 coding sequence is TGTGCCAGCAGCGTAGAGTTGGGGGCAGGGGGAGATGAAAAACTGTTTTTT. Encoded protein: CASSVELGAGGDEKLFF.